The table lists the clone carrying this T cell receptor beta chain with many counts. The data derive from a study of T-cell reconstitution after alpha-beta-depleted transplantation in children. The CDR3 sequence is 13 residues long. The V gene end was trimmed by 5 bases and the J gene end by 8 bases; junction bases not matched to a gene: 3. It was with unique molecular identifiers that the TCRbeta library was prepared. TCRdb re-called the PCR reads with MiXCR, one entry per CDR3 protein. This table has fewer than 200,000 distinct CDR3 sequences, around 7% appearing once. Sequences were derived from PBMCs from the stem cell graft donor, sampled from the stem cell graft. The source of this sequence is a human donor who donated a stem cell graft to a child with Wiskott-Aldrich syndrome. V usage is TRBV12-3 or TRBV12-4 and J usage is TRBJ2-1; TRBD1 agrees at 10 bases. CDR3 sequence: CASSPDRGHEQFF. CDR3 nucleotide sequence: TGTGCCAGCAGTCCAGACAGGGGGCATGAGCAGTTCTTC.